This T cell receptor beta chain is from a study of cytomegalovirus exposure and HLA in healthy donors. On this clone: Its target is unknown.

Findings and caveats of the study: It was taken for granted in presence/absence analyses that sequencing depth across donors was roughly uniform. A later analysis linked some 17,000 TCR beta sequences to HLA alleles at 0.05 false discovery rate.

Primers included in the PCR were 60 Vbeta and 13 Jbeta primers. Repertoires were generated with immunoSEQ multiplex PCR, while TCRdb's copy carries only in-frame clones and drops some. The sample contains approximately 160,000 clones, 70% to 85% of which appear only once. All the people who gave samples were healthy bone marrow donors. There are 15 residues in the CDR3. CDR1 and CDR2 (germline): SGHRS, YFSETQ. V was pared by 4 bases and J by 0 bases, with 14 bases between. The material sequenced was PBMCs. V is TRBV5-1 and J is TRBJ2-7; TRBD2 might be the D (6 bases). The source is a woman between 25 and 40 years old in good health and CMV-seronegative. Here the CDR3 reads CASSPRIADSYEQYF. The DNA for the CDR3 is TGCGCCAGCAGCCCTCGGATAGCGGACTCCTACGAGCAGTACTTC.